This is a list of T cell receptor beta chains from one sample in a study of blood T cell repertoires in COVID-19. The assay was immunoSEQ multiplex PCR, and TCRdb's table has in-frame clones only and misses some. The profile shows roughly 180,000 clones, approximately 86% of them singletons. Sequenced material: peripheral blood. These receptors came from a man aged 60-69 years with acute or convalescent COVID-19. Each CDR3 is given with its conserved first and last residue. The D gene is left open where the match is weak. Some rows have no size entry. The others give once, few or many, or a class for an expanded clone.

CDR3: CATPGRQPQHF
size: -
D: -
V: TRBV19

CDR3: CASRRGAGVGTGELFF
size: -
D: -
V: TRBV11-2

CDR3: CASSRDYVAGELFF
size: -
D: -
V: TRBV14

CDR3: CASSLDSWTNTEAFF
size: -
D: -
V: TRBV6-5

CDR3: CASSETGGRTEAFF
size: -
D: TRBD1
V: TRBV4-2

CDR3: CASRGTIREGSKYEQYF
size: -
D: TRBD2
V: TRBV10-2

CDR3: CASSNERGKGGETQYF
size: -
D: -
V: TRBV21-1

CDR3: CASSYPGQGAGSNQPQHF
size: -
D: TRBD1
V: TRBV6-2/TRBV6-3

CDR3: CASSQAVRLAGVNEQFF
size: -
D: TRBD2
V: TRBV3-1/TRBV3-2

CDR3: CASSSSTGSSYNSPLHF
size: -
D: TRBD1
V: TRBV9

CDR3: CASSTRGTEAFF
size: -
D: -
V: TRBV19

CDR3: CASSRRSGVSDGYTF
size: -
D: -
V: TRBV19

CDR3: CASSRTGGTEAFF
size: -
D: TRBD1
V: TRBV6-5

CDR3: CAIQTGGEQYF
size: once
D: -
V: TRBV10-3

CDR3: CASSPFDPRSSYEQYF
size: -
D: -
V: TRBV18

CDR3: CASSLYAGSGSPLHF
size: -
D: -
V: TRBV27

CDR3: CASSQAGAAYEQYF
size: -
D: -
V: TRBV4-2

CDR3: CATSDLTPGQGYGYTF
size: -
D: TRBD1
V: TRBV24-1

CDR3: CASSTGVAGDTGELFF
size: few
D: TRBD2
V: TRBV18

CDR3: CASSFYSPVPTDTQYF
size: -
D: -
V: TRBV7-9

CDR3: CASSPGQGYNQPQHF
size: -
D: TRBD1
V: TRBV28

CDR3: CSVRPPDRAKVEGYTF
size: -
D: TRBD1
V: TRBV29-1

CDR3: CASGHTDTQYF
size: -
D: -
V: TRBV27

CDR3: CASSVRERLAGLKETQYF
size: few
D: TRBD2
V: TRBV2

CDR3: CASSSPMEQYF
size: -
D: -
V: TRBV11-2

CDR3: CASSSLGQNYGYTF
size: once
D: TRBD1
V: TRBV11-2

CDR3: CASSIGTGNHNEKLFF
size: -
D: TRBD1
V: TRBV11-2

CDR3: CASSPRVAGAEQFF
size: -
D: TRBD2
V: TRBV6-5

CDR3: CASSITGGNTGELFF
size: -
D: TRBD2
V: TRBV19

CDR3: CASRSHSLTYEQYF
size: -
D: -
V: TRBV28

CDR3: CASSARDRGLAGANVLTF
size: -
D: TRBD1
V: TRBV3-1/TRBV3-2

CDR3: CASTGQGYSGANVLTF
size: few
D: TRBD1
V: TRBV28

CDR3: CAWRALPGTSGRGEQFF
size: -
D: TRBD2
V: TRBV30

CDR3: CSVGGTGGGYEQYF
size: -
D: TRBD1
V: TRBV29-1

CDR3: CASSLGSASLYGYTF
size: -
D: -
V: TRBV7-9

CDR3: CASSPWSGYEQYF
size: -
D: -
V: TRBV3-1/TRBV3-2

CDR3: CASWKYRDDNSPLHF
size: -
D: -
V: TRBV28

CDR3: CSVRTSWTDTQYF
size: -
D: TRBD2
V: TRBV29-1

CDR3: CASRKGQGHSYEQYF
size: -
D: TRBD1
V: TRBV5-4

CDR3: CASNLVPGQGSGYTF
size: once
D: TRBD1
V: TRBV5-1

CDR3: CASSQDLEGVGGYTF
size: -
D: -
V: TRBV4-2